A single T cell receptor beta chain is shown here with its context. Its target antigen remains unknown. The record has no base qualities; no much larger clone is one base away. From a lookup of the germline V gene, CDR1 and CDR2 are MDHEN and SYDVKM. Including cysteine and phenylalanine, the CDR3 has 16 amino acids. The retained sequence is limited to the CDR3, 48 bases, with the frame set at the first base. Trimming accounts for 11 bases at V and 6 bases at J, while the number of junction bases matched to no gene is 16. The data are from a study of technical replicates of blood from several donors listed by TCRdb under 2017. The library was built by means of the immunoSEQ multiplex PCR assay. Here the immuneACCESS table is served through TCRdb, limited to in-frame sequences with V and J called. Missing clones are a known gap in these copies; in checked studies unresolved V genes cover under half, and the rest lacks a known reason. The table for this sample lists approximately 92,000 clones; roughly 96% of them were counted only once. Of the sample, around 0.21% is held by the ten largest clones.

The chain employs TRBV28 and TRBJ1-2; the central 12 bases match TRBD1. This TCR was recovered from a human donor in good health. Sequenced input: T cells isolated from PBMCs. The sequence in DNA is TGTGCCGGGTGCCGGGACAGGGGGCTCCCCTTGGATGGCTACACCTTC. This codes for CAGCRDRGLPLDGYTF.